Included here is one T cell receptor beta chain sequence, with context. Profiled with immunoSEQ multiplex PCR; TCRdb holds only in-frame clones, not every one. The top ten clones hold under 15% of a sample with about 470,000 clones, about 76% of them seen once. This specimen comes from a study of shared clonotypes between healthy human individuals. Germline V lookup: CDR1 SGHDT, CDR2 YYEEEE. The CDR3 covers 14 residues. Deletions cut 4 bases from V and 4 bases from J, with 9 bases between. The sample taken for sequencing was PBMCs. The gene calls are TRBV5-6 and TRBJ1-6; D gene ambiguous. This receptor was taken from a woman between 40 and 50 years old in good health. Some clones in this sample may be carry-over from other donors' samples. The CDR3 DNA follows: TGTGCCAGCAGCCGGACCACTTATAATTCACCCCTCCACTTT. Translated, it gives CASSRTTYNSPLHF.